Many counts were recorded for the clone carrying this T cell receptor beta chain. The sample belongs to a study of neurological immune-mediated disorders. Time point specified: longitudinal time-point 1 (baseline). The unsorted libraries were made from 2 million PBMCs kept at -80 C. V lost 0 bases to trimming and J lost 1 base; unmatched junction nucleotides: 4. CDR1 and CDR2 from the germline V gene are SGDLS and YYNGEE. This CDR3 is built from 18 residues. Synthesis of cDNA was accomplished via 5'RACE employing 10-nucleotide random UMIs. Over 190 million TCR-beta sequences from 15-18 subjects came out of each sequencing run. One entry per CDR3 protein results from TCRdb running MiXCR on the 5' RACE reads. The profile covers tens of thousands of distinct CDR3 sequences, with roughly an eighth appearing a single time and around 4.3% taken by the ten largest.

This sequence was found in a female donor with HTLV-1-associated myelopathy (HAM/TSP). The V gene is TRBV9, the J gene TRBJ2-6; 10 nucleotides line up with TRBD1. The sequenced sample was PBMCs. The CDR3: CASSVVWGQGSGANVLTF. In DNA, the CDR3 is TGTGCCAGCAGCGTAGTTTGGGGACAGGGGTCTGGGGCCAACGTCCTGACTTTC.